A selection of T cell receptor beta chains follows, all from one sample in a study of Siglec-9 on CD8 T cells in melanoma. The table came from immunoSEQ multiplex PCR; TCRdb's copy has only in-frame clones and leaves some out. The table shows 30,000 to 45,000 clones, with around 82% occurring only once. Sequenced sample: Siglec-9- CD8+ T cells sorted from blood. Every receptor here comes from a human donor in good health. Both conserved end residues are part of each CDR3.

v_call	cdr3_aa
TRBV30	CAWSVGRLLDSPLHF
TRBV6-4	CASSDGQGADTQYF
TRBV29-1	CSVLRNEQFF
TRBV29-1	CSVLRDYEQYF
TRBV28	CASSLFLGVPDNEQFF
TRBV27	CASSFRQGEETQYF
TRBV11-2	CASSLGPGTEAFF
TRBV6-4	CASSDSVGDNGEQFF
TRBV11-3	CASSTPQGTYEQYF
TRBV4-1	CASSQGWRERSPYNEQFF
TRBV10-3	CAISDWDRDNTEAFF
TRBV7-9	CASSQNNRRLNEKLFF
TRBV28	CASRLLAGGWNEQFF
TRBV5-1	CASSQTGDGYTF
TRBV7-9	CASSRTVQIGNEKLFF
TRBV19	CASSIGPTSGSVADTQYF
TRBV27	CASSSYEQYF
TRBV19	CASSTWTGSADNEQFF
TRBV4-1	CASSAQENTGELFF
TRBV4-2	CASSQAIAGNEQFF
TRBV28	CASSLLLSNEQFF
TRBV25-1	CASSDSLGGDTEAFF
TRBV18	CASSDRPSYNEQFF
TRBV4-2	CASSQDGGKETQYF
TRBV4-1	CASSQVRGPYEQYF
TRBV27	CASSFLDSWDTQYF
TRBV11-1	CASSPTRGAVTEAFF
TRBV2	CASSEARGETEAFF
TRBV7-6	CASSQGSGSGNTIYF
TRBV9	CASSRYGGTDTQYF
TRBV7-2	CASDFRSTYGYTF
TRBV29-1	CSVGDISTDTQYF
TRBV6-1	CATRPGTSEYEQYF
TRBV5-1	CASSSTPGIIGDEQYF
TRBV19	CASSIMPGAYEQYF
TRBV11-3	CASRGQGDPEAFF
TRBV29-1	CSVEVPGYEQYF
TRBV6-5	CASTIGGAYNEQFF
TRBV6-6	CASSSPGNNSPLHF
TRBV13	CASSLASGGPVQETQYF
TRBV19	CASSSGTSNQPQHF
TRBV25-1	CASSAGALENEQFF
TRBV28	CASSLFRGNQPQHF
TRBV2	CASRTPRPGGYTF
TRBV27	CASRPGQHSYEQYF
TRBV28	CASSPAGPTNEKLFF
TRBV27	CASSLGLAGEQYF
TRBV4-1	CASSLSGTEGREQYF
TRBV6-5	CASSYSAAGVAYEQYF
TRBV19	CASSTGQGGYYEQYF
TRBV28	CASSLLTENTEAFF
TRBV19	CATEPPGQPQHF
TRBV11-2	CASSLGVIGGTNTGELFF
TRBV5-1	CASSLAQGGNSPLHF
TRBV28	CASAHGVAGSADTQYF
TRBV5-1	CASSWGLVENNEQFF
TRBV6-5	CASSQRGGVGELFF
TRBV15	CATSRPDFSNQPQHF